The source of this TCR beta chain is a study of blood T cell repertoires in COVID-19. Produced via immunoSEQ multiplex PCR; TCRdb's table is partial and in-frame only. The data show 120,000 to 150,000 clones, more than 75% seen once. V was clipped by 3 bases and J by 5 bases; unmatched bases: 2. Germline values: CDR1 KGHSY, CDR2 FQNENV. This CDR3 has 13 residues. The sequenced sample was peripheral blood. The sequence came from a woman of 80 years or more with acute or convalescent COVID-19. The J gene is TRBJ1-1, the V gene TRBV16; TRBD1 agrees at 8 bases. The CDR3 loop is CASSQRTGTEAFF. CDR3 sequence (DNA): TGTGCCAGCAGCCAGCGGACAGGGACTGAAGCTTTCTTT.